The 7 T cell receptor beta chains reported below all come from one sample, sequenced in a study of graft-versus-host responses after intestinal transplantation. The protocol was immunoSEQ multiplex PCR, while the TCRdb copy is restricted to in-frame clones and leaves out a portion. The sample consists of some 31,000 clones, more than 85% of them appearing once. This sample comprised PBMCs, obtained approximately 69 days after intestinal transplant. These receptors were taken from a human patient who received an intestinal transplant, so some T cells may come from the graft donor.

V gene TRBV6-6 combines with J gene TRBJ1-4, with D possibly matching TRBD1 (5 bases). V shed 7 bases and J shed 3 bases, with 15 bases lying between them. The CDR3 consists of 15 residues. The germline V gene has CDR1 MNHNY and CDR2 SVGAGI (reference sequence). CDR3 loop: CASTELGGANEKLFF. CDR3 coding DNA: TGTGCCAGCACCGAACTTGGAGGGGCTAATGAAAAACTGTTTTTT.

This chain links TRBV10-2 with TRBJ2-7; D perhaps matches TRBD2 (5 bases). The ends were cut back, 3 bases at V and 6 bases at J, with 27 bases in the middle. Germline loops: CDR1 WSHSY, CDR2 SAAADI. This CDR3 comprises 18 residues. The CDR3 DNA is TGCGCCAGCAGTGACTTACCTTTAGCTAGCAACATCCTCACCGAGCAGTACTTC. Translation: CASSDLPLASNILTEQYF.

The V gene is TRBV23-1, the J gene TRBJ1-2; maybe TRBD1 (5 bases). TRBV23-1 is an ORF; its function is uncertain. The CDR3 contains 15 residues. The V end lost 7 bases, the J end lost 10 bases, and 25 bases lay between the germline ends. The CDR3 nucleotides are TGCGCCAGCATCACCGGTCGGGGGGGATCATTCGTCTACACCTTC. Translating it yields CASITGRGGSFVYTF.

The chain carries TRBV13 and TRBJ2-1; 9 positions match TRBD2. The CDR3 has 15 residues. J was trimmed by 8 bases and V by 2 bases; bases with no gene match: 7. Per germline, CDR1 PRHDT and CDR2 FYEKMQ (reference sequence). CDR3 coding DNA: TGTGCCAGCAGCTTACTGGTAGCGGGGGTGGATGAGCAGTTCTTC. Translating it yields CASSLLVAGVDEQFF.

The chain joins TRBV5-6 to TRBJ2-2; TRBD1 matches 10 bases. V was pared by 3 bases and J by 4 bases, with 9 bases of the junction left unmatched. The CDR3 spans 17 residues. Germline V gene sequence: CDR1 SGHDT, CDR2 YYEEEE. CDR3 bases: TGTGCCAGCAGCTCGGGACAGGGGAGCTTTATCACCGGGGAGCTGTTTTTT. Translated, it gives CASSSGQGSFITGELFF.

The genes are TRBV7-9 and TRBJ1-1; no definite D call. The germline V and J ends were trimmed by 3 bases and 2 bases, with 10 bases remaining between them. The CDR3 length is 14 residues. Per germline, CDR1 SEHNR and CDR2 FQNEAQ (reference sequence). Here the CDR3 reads CASSFSGINTEAFF. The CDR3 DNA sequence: TGTGCCAGCAGCTTTAGCGGGATCAACACTGAAGCTTTCTTT.

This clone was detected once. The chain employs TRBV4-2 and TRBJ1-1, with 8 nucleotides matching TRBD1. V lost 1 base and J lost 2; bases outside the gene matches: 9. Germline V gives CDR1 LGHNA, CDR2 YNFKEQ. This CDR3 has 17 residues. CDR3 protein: CASSQGAGQDLNTEAFF. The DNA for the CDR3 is TGTGCCAGCAGCCAAGGAGCGGGACAGGATCTTAACACTGAAGCTTTCTTT.